This TCR beta chain was profiled in a study of T-cell memory formation after mild COVID-19. TCR alpha and TCR beta cDNA libraries carrying sample barcodes and UMIs were produced by 5'RACE using constant-segment primers. TCRdb reprocessed the 5' RACE reads with MiXCR, giving one entry per CDR3 protein. The sample records about 150,000 distinct CDR3 sequences, more than 12% being singletons. Looked up from germline, CDR1 is SEHNR and CDR2 is FQNEAQ (reference sequence). The CDR3 is made up of 15 amino acids. V was clipped by 5 bases and J by 0 bases, with 12 bases between them. Study outcomes and limitations: Cross-reactive memory apparently joined, as some responding clones appeared in pre-infection memory. CD4+ contracting clones were found mainly in CM and EM, and CD8+ ones in EMRA. Clones from the second wave (peaking day 37) had unconfirmed SARS-CoV-2 specificity.

Notes on this clonotype: Antigen unknown.

The origin of this receptor is an adult woman who had mild COVID-19 (a few samples of this study predate the infection). Cell type and time point are not known. The specimen was PBMCs or a T cell subset sorted from them (not recorded which). This chain links TRBV7-9 with TRBJ2-3; the D gene is possibly TRBD1 (5 bases). CDR3 region: CASSARQPSTDTQYF. The CDR3 region has the DNA TGTGCCAGCAGCGCACGACAGCCCAGCACAGATACGCAGTATTTT.